The 14 T cell receptor beta chains presented below share a single source sample, sequenced in a study of cytomegalovirus exposure and HLA in healthy donors. The PCR ran on 60 Vbeta and 13 Jbeta primers. Data came from immunoSEQ multiplex PCR; TCRdb stores just in-frame clones and leaves some out. Of 100,000 to 150,000 clones in the sample, about 74% were seen once. Material for sequencing was PBMCs. The receptors derive from a woman between 50 and 59 years old in good health and CMV-seropositive.

Only a few counts were recorded for this clone. This rearrangement joins TRBV7-8 to TRBJ1-5; D uncertain. Deletions cut 1 base from V and 9 bases from J, with 7 bases between. The CDR3 has 12 amino acids. The germline gives CDR1 SGHVS, CDR2 FQNEAQ. CDR3 sequence (DNA): TGTGCCAGCAGCTTAGGGAGCTGGCCCCAGCATTTT. The encoded protein is CASSLGSWPQHF. Filled out from reference TRBV7-8 and TRBJ1-5, the complete variable domain reads GAGVSQSPRYKVAKRGQDVALRCDPISGHVSLFWYQQALGQGPEFLTYFQNEAQLDKSGLPSDRFFAERPEGSVSTLKIQRTQQEDSAVYLCASSLGSWPQHFGDGTRLSIL.

This rearrangement joins TRBV2 to TRBJ2-1, with 7 nucleotides matching TRBD1. The CDR3 loop spans 12 amino acids. Germline values: CDR1 SNHLY, CDR2 FYNNEI. V was clipped by 6 bases and J by 9 bases; unmatched bases: 5. The CDR3: CASRLQGSEQFF. CDR3 nucleotides: TGTGCCAGCAGGCTACAGGGGAGTGAGCAGTTCTTC.

This clone has a single count. This chain uses TRBV7-9 with TRBJ1-2; a possible D gene is TRBD1 (6 bases). Looked up from germline, CDR1 is SEHNR and CDR2 is FQNEAQ (reference sequence). V was pared by 5 bases and J by 4 bases, with 17 bases between. The CDR3 covers 15 residues. CDR3 protein: CASSQAWGQGYGYTF. The CDR3 bases are TGTGCCAGCAGCCAAGCCTGGGGGCAGGGCTATGGCTACACCTTC.

CDR3 in DNA: TGTGCCAGCAGCTTGGGGACCGGGACAGGTCACACCGGGGAGCTGTTTTTT. This translates into CASSLGTGTGHTGELFF. The rearrangement joins TRBV11-3 to TRBJ2-2; 8 positions match TRBD1. Germline CDR1 is SGHNT and CDR2 is YENEEA. The trim removed 3 bases at V and 3 bases at J, leaving 9 bases unmatched. CDR3 length: 17 amino acids. Full variable domain (remainder filled in from reference TRBV11-3 and TRBJ2-2): EAGVVQSPRYKIIEKKQPVAFWCNPISGHNTLYWYLQNLGQGPELLIRYENEEAVDDSQLPKDRFSAERLKGVDSTLKIQPAELGDSAVYLCASSLGTGTGHTGELFFGEGSRLTVL.

This clone was found once. The rearrangement uses TRBV9 and TRBJ1-1; 7 bases are shared with TRBD1. V was pared by 4 bases and J by 3 bases, with 9 bases of the junction left unmatched. The CDR3 has 15 amino acids. Germline values: CDR1 SGDLS, CDR2 YYNGEE. The CDR3 DNA reads TGTGCCAGCAGCCAAAGAAGGGGGCTTGACACTGAAGCTTTCTTT. Translated, it gives CASSQRRGLDTEAFF. The variable domain in full, completed from reference TRBV9 and TRBJ1-1, reads DSGVTQTPKHLITATGQRVTLRCSPRSGDLSVYWYQQSLDQGLQFLIQYYNGEERAKGNILERFSAQQFPDLHSELNLSSLELGDSALYFCASSQRRGLDTEAFFGQGTRLTVV.

The chain carries TRBV5-1 and TRBJ2-2; 11 bases are shared with TRBD1. The CDR3 contains 17 residues. The V segment lost 4 bases and the J segment 4 bases; nucleotides outside the gene matches: 9. Germline CDR1 SGHRS, CDR2 YFSETQ. The CDR3: CASSPGTGGMRTGELFF. CDR3 DNA sequence: TGCGCCAGCAGCCCAGGGACAGGGGGTATGCGCACCGGGGAGCTGTTTTTT.

The V and J genes are TRBV5-1 and TRBJ2-3; 13 bases fit TRBD2. The CDR3 is made up of 17 amino acids. The J segment lost 5 bases and the V segment lost 0 bases, leaving 6 bases of the junction unmatched. Germline V gene lookup returns CDR1 SGHRS and CDR2 YFSETQ. CDR3 in amino acids: CASSLDSRLAGGDTQYF. DNA of the CDR3: TGCGCCAGCAGCTTGGATAGTCGACTAGCGGGGGGAGATACGCAGTATTTT.

This clone was counted between two and nine times. The V gene is TRBV7-2, the J gene TRBJ1-4; D is ambiguous. In germline, CDR1 is SGHTA, CDR2 FQGNSA. V lost 5 bases and J lost 7, with 5 bases in between. The CDR3 covers 11 residues. The chain's CDR3 is CASSQREKLFF. CDR3 sequence (DNA): TGTGCCAGCAGCCAGCGTGAAAAACTGTTTTTT.

J is TRBJ1-2 and V is TRBV20-1; D is uncertain. The CDR3 has 11 residues. CDR1 is DFQATT, CDR2 SNEGSKA, per germline (reference sequence). V was pared by 0 bases and J by 8 bases, with 7 bases between. The CDR3: CSARDREGYTF. DNA for the CDR3: TGCAGTGCTAGAGATCGTGAGGGCTACACCTTC.

The chain uses TRBV7-9 and TRBJ2-2; 7 nucleotides line up with TRBD2. The germline V gene has CDR1 SEHNR and CDR2 FQNEAQ (reference sequence). The CDR3 is 16 residues long. The ends lost 0 bases at V and 2 bases at J; junction bases unmatched: 3. The CDR3 region has the DNA TGTGCCAGCAGCTTAGCAGCGGGAATTAACACCGGGGAGCTGTTTTTT. Encoded protein: CASSLAAGINTGELFF.

The V call is TRBV5-1, the J call TRBJ2-7; TRBD1 agrees at 9 bases. Germline V lookup: CDR1 SGHRS, CDR2 YFSETQ. This CDR3 is 14 amino acids long. V trimming: 0 bases; J trimming: 4 bases; junction bases outside the gene matches: 2. DNA of the CDR3: TGCGCCAGCAGCTTGGATGGACAGGGGTACGAGCAGTACTTC. Translating gives CASSLDGQGYEQYF. Drawing the rest from reference TRBV5-1 and TRBJ2-7, the complete variable domain is KAGVTQTPRYLIKTRGQQVTLSCSPISGHRSVSWYQQTPGQGLQFLFEYFSETQRNKGNFPGRFSGRQFSNSRSEMNVSTLELGDSALYLCASSLDGQGYEQYFGPGTRLTVT.

V usage is TRBV4-1 and J usage is TRBJ2-5, with 9 bases lining up with TRBD2. The V gene end was trimmed by 2 bases and the J gene end by 4 bases; junction bases not matched to a gene: 5. CDR3 length equals 15 residues. Germline-derived CDR1 and CDR2 are MGHRA and YSYEKL. Written as DNA, the CDR3 is TGCGCCAGCAGCCAAAGGACTAGCGCCGGAGAGACCCAGTACTTC. It translates to CASSQRTSAGETQYF.

This clone was seen a single time. The chain recombines TRBV29-1 with TRBJ2-5; weak D call: TRBD1 (5 bases). This CDR3 spans 13 amino acids. The V gene's germline CDR1 is SQVTM and CDR2 ANQGSEA. The V and J ends lost 2 bases and 4 bases respectively, with 11 bases between them. The CDR3, as DNA: TGCAGCGTTGAACAGGGTTTCGGAGAGACCCAGTACTTC. Translating it yields CSVEQGFGETQYF.

The chain is built from TRBV27 and TRBJ2-7; a weak D match, TRBD1 (5 bases). The V gene lost 2 bases and the J gene lost 2 bases, with 13 bases spanning the gap. Germline V CDR1 and CDR2: MNHEY, SMNVEV (reference sequence). The CDR3 length is 15 residues. The CDR3 DNA is TGTGCCAGCAGTTTAGGGGCTAATCACGCCTACGAGCAGTACTTC. Translated: CASSLGANHAYEQYF.